This T cell receptor beta chain was identified during a study of STAT5B mutations in CD4+ large granular lymphocyte leukemia. Method: immunoSEQ multiplex PCR; TCRdb's copy keeps in-frame clones and lacks some. This table has fewer than 35,000 clones, around 66% appearing once. This CDR3 spans 13 amino acids. V lost 2 bases, J lost 5 bases, and 8 bases lay in between. CDR1 is KGHSH, CDR2 LQKENI, per germline. Sequenced: CD4+ T cells from blood buffy coats. This rearrangement joins TRBV18 to TRBJ2-3; D gene unclear. The clonotype comes from a human donor in good health. The CDR3 sequence is CASSPSMRDTQYF. The CDR3 DNA reads as TGTGCCAGCTCACCAAGCATGAGAGATACGCAGTATTTT.